The clone carrying this T cell receptor beta chain was seen more than once but under ten times. Antigen: not known. Germline V CDR1 and CDR2: KGHSH, LQKENI. Trimming left V 3 bases short and J 5 bases short, with 10 bases between. This CDR3 contains 13 residues. This sample stems from a study of molecular identifiers for immune sequencing clone quantification. Whole-study results and caveats: With a barcode shared among identical TCR molecules, highly expanded clone sizes could be underestimated.

Construction of naive CD8 libraries employed 20,000 to 1,000,000 sorted cells together with 10%, 30% or 50% RNA. Based on a CD8+CD4-CCR7+CD45RA+ profile, naive CD8 T cells were sorted. The bulk TCR libraries were made with methods described before and with listed TCR primers. TCRdb processed the PCR reads anew with MiXCR; each CDR3 protein has one entry. The profile shows about 320,000 distinct CDR3 sequences, about a fifth of them singletons. The clonotype was recovered from a human donor in good health. Some libraries in this study had Jurkat cell RNA spiked in. What was sequenced was naive CD8+ T cells from blood, with Jurkat cell RNA spiked in. Subset given: FACS-sorted CD8+CD4-CCR7+CD45RA+ naive T cells. V and J are TRBV18 and TRBJ2-5; no clear D gene. The CDR3 reads CASSPELTETQYF. The CDR3 region has the DNA TGTGCCAGCTCACCCGAGTTAACCGAGACCCAGTACTTC.